The following is a T cell receptor beta chain sequence with its context. The record originates from a study of T-cell memory formation after mild COVID-19. Germline V gene data show CDR1 as SGHRS and CDR2 as YFSETQ. The CDR3 runs to 15 residues. The germline V and J ends were trimmed by 0 bases and 4 bases, with 13 bases remaining between them. TCRdb redid the calling of the 5' RACE reads with MiXCR, one entry per CDR3 protein. Among roughly 320,000 distinct CDR3 sequences listed, 28% were seen once. The chain uses TRBV5-1 and TRBJ1-2; a possible D gene is TRBD1 (5 bases). Sequenced input: PBMCs or a T cell subset sorted from them (not recorded which). The receptor was derived from an adult woman who had mild COVID-19 (a few samples of this study predate the infection). Cell type and time point are not known. The CDR3 reads CASSLADARGYGYTF. For the CDR3, the DNA is TGCGCCAGCAGCTTGGCCGACGCGAGGGGCTATGGCTACACCTTC.